Below, 7 T cell receptor beta chains from the same sample are listed, as sequenced in a study of blood T cells in healthy people across ages. Combining a sample-barcoded 5' primer with a J-beta primer mix, a second PCR ran for roughly 6 to 11 cycles. From the 5' RACE reads, TCRdb called clonotypes with MiXCR, one entry per CDR3 protein. The sample consists of some 1.5 million distinct CDR3 sequences, over 25% of them appearing once. The sample consisted of blood. The receptors stem from a woman in her twenties or thirties in good health.

As concerns this clonotype: A read error may be the cause here, since a much bigger clone is one base away. V is TRBV12-3 or TRBV12-4 and J is TRBJ2-4, with D perhaps matching TRBD1 (6 bases). This CDR3 is built from 14 residues. Trimming shortened V by 1 base and J by 13 bases, and 17 bases separated the two germline ends. CDR3 amino acids: CASSLGARGYKQYF. The CDR3 DNA is TGTGCCAGCAGTTTAGGTGCCAGGGGATACAAGCAGTACTTC.

Remarks on this clonotype: A clone one base away is much larger, so this may be a read error. The genes are TRBV20-1 and TRBJ2-7; a possible D gene is TRBD1 (6 bases). Germline lookup yields CDR1 DFQATT and CDR2 SNEGSKA (reference sequence). The length of the CDR3 is 12 residues. V lost 3 bases, J lost 7 bases, and 13 bases lay in between. CDR3 coding DNA: TGCAGTGCTAGGTGGGACAACAATGAGCAGTACTTC. Its translation: CSARWDNNEQYF.

This sequence joins TRBV3-1 and TRBJ2-1; D call uncertain. V gave up 3 bases and J gave up 12 bases, with 12 bases separating them. CDR3 size: 12 residues. CDR1 LGHDT and CDR2 YNNKEL come from the germline V gene (reference sequence). DNA for the CDR3: TGTGCCAGCAGCCACTTCCAAAAGGCGCAGTTCTTC. It codes for CASSHFQKAQFF.

The sample holds a few counts of this clonotype. This chain links TRBV7-2 with TRBJ2-3; tentative D call: TRBD1 (6 bases). Germline loops: CDR1 SGHTA, CDR2 FQGNSA. The ends were cut back, 4 bases at V and 2 bases at J, with 19 bases in the middle. The CDR3 spans 17 residues. The CDR3 spells CASSSTGKGKVTDTQYF. In nucleotides, the CDR3 is TGTGCCAGCAGCTCTACAGGGAAGGGAAAAGTCACAGATACGCAGTATTTT.

CDR3 sequence reads: CSAREMTSGGTYVDTQYF. CDR3 DNA: TGCAGTGCTAGAGAAATGACTAGCGGGGGGACCTACGTAGATACGCAGTATTTT. The chain couples TRBV20-1 to TRBJ2-3; 13 nucleotides agree with TRBD2. V dropped 0 bases and J dropped 5; count of bases not matched to a gene: 11. The V gene's germline CDR1 is DFQATT and CDR2 SNEGSKA (reference sequence). The CDR3 is 18 residues long.

With regard to this clonotype: A much more abundant neighbour one base away suggests this may be a read error. The V call is TRBV20-1, the J call TRBJ2-4; D not certain. Germline V lookup: CDR1 DFQATT, CDR2 SNEGSKA (reference sequence). The CDR3 is made up of 11 amino acids. V was shortened by 3 bases and J by 9 bases, with 9 bases between the two germline ends. Written as DNA, the CDR3 is TGCAGTGCTAGCGATTACAGCATTCAGTACTTC. It codes for CSASDYSIQYF.

This chain connects TRBV11-2 to TRBJ2-7; TRBD1 agrees at 8 bases. The germline CDR1 and CDR2 sequences are SGHAT and FQNNGV. CDR3 length equals 15 residues. V was pared by 0 bases and J by 6 bases, with 7 bases of the junction left unmatched. DNA of the CDR3: TGTGCCAGCAGCTTAGACTGGACAGGGAGGAGCGAGCAGTACTTC. It encodes CASSLDWTGRSEQYF.